This paragraph covers one TCR beta chain sequence. The antigen remains undetermined. Trimming pared 1 base from V and 6 bases from J, leaving 16 bases between. In germline, CDR1 is LGHNA, CDR2 YNFKEQ. This CDR3 is built from 16 residues. This specimen comes from a study of T-cell memory formation after mild COVID-19. Study context: TCR clusters mostly belonged to single donors.

5'RACE primed at constant segments yielded TCR alpha and TCR beta cDNA libraries bearing sample barcodes and UMIs. TCRdb re-derived calls from the 5' RACE reads in MiXCR, one entry per CDR3 protein. This sample carries 550,000 to 600,000 distinct CDR3 sequences, 15% to 20% of them seen once, and the ten largest clones take roughly 8.2%. Study-wide results and caveats: Clones which contracted sat mainly in CM and EM if CD4+, and in EMRA if CD8+.

The sequencing sample was made of PBMCs or a T cell subset sorted from them (not recorded which). This TCR was sampled from an adult woman who had mild COVID-19 (a few samples of this study predate the infection). Cell type and time point are not known. V usage is TRBV4-2 and J usage is TRBJ2-1, with a possible D match to TRBD2 (6 bases). CDR3 amino acids: CASSQGVGTCSNEQFF. The CDR3 DNA sequence: TGTGCCAGCAGCCAAGGAGTGGGGACTTGTAGCAATGAGCAGTTCTTC.